Shown below are 22 T cell receptor beta chains from a single sample sequenced in a study of identical twins. MiXCR, applied by TCRdb to the 5' RACE reads, yields one record per CDR3 protein. The table shows approximately 600,000 distinct CDR3 sequences, with just under 10% occurring only once. These data were likewise used in another study, on yellow fever vaccine responses in identical twins.

Sequenced input: PBMCs. These receptor sequences come from a woman aged 18-35 years in good health.

This clonotype was seen ten or more times. The rearrangement joins TRBV11-1 to TRBJ1-1, with D tentatively TRBD1 (5 bases). V was shortened by 5 bases and J by 2 bases, with 9 bases between the two germline ends. The germline CDR1 and CDR2 sequences are SGHAT and FQDESV (reference sequence). CDR3 length equals 13 residues. CDR3 amino acids: CASSLQVNTEAFF. The CDR3 bases are TGTGCCAGCAGCCTACAGGTTAACACTGAAGCTTTCTTT. Together with reference TRBV11-1 and TRBJ1-1, the CDR3 gives the full variable domain: EAEVAQSPRYKITEKSQAVAFWCDPISGHATLYWYRQILGQGPELLVQFQDESVVDDSQLPKDRFSAERLKGVDSTLKIQPAELGDSAMYLCASSLQVNTEAFFGQGTRLTVV.

This clonotype has a count of ten or more. The rearrangement joins TRBV20-1 to TRBJ2-5; 8 positions match TRBD2. In germline, CDR1 is DFQATT, CDR2 SNEGSKA (reference sequence). With V trimmed by 0 bases and J by 4 bases, 13 bases remained unmatched. The CDR3 is 17 residues long. The CDR3 loop reads CSARDGGISGRGETQYF. DNA of the CDR3: TGCAGTGCTAGAGATGGGGGGATCAGCGGGAGAGGAGAGACCCAGTACTTC.

The chain has TRBV20-1 and TRBJ2-4, with 7 nucleotides matching TRBD2. The junction had 2 bases not matched to a gene; V was cut back by 0 bases and J by 0 bases. The CDR3 is 15 amino acids. Germline V lookup: CDR1 DFQATT, CDR2 SNEGSKA (reference sequence). This CDR3 reads CSAREGGEAKNIQYF. The DNA for the CDR3 is TGCAGTGCTAGAGAGGGAGGGGAAGCCAAAAACATTCAGTACTTC.

This clonotype appeared many times. The chain has TRBV20-1 and TRBJ2-5, with TRBD2 matching 9 bases. The CDR3 loop spans 14 amino acids. Germline CDR1 reads DFQATT; CDR2 reads SNEGSKA (reference sequence). J lost 1 base, V lost 6 bases, and 6 bases had no gene match. CDR3 nucleotides: TGCAGTGCAGAAGCGGGGGGACTCCAAGAGACCCAGTACTTC. Translating it yields CSAEAGGLQETQYF.

This chain links TRBV7-3 with TRBJ2-1; 7 bases align to TRBD1. This CDR3 spans 18 amino acids. Germline-derived CDR1 and CDR2 are SGHTA and FQGTGA. J lost 8 bases, V lost 1 base, and 17 bases had no gene match. CDR3 region: CASSLIGWGQRTGDEQFF. The DNA of the CDR3 is TGTGCCAGCAGCTTAATCGGATGGGGCCAGCGCACAGGGGATGAGCAGTTCTTC. Full variable domain (rest looked up from reference TRBV7-3 and TRBJ2-1): GAGVSQTPSNKVTEKGKYVELRCDPISGHTALYWYRQSLGQGPEFLIYFQGTGAADDSGLPNDRFFAVRPEGSVSTLKIQRTERGDSAVYLCASSLIGWGQRTGDEQFFGPGTRLTVL.

This clonotype was recorded at least ten times. The V gene is TRBV7-2, the J gene TRBJ2-7; 8 positions agree with TRBD2. This CDR3 has 16 residues. With V trimmed by 5 bases and J by 3 bases, 12 bases remained unmatched. In germline, CDR1 is SGHTA, CDR2 FQGNSA. The CDR3 DNA sequence: TGTGCCAGCAGCGCCTCCGGGACTAGGTTTTTCTACGAGCAGTACTTC. It encodes CASSASGTRFFYEQYF.

This sequence joins TRBV27 and TRBJ1-6, with 8 positions matching TRBD1. Germline CDR1 reads MNHEY; CDR2 reads SMNVEV (reference sequence). This CDR3 is 16 amino acids long. Trimming took 5 bases from V and 0 from J; bases not matched to a gene: 3. The CDR3 reads CASSAGQASYNSPLHF. The CDR3 DNA reads TGTGCCAGCAGTGCGGGACAGGCCTCCTATAATTCACCCCTCCACTTT.

The rearrangement links TRBV20-1 to TRBJ2-6, with a tentative D call TRBD1 (5 bases). Trimming cost V 0 bases and J 5 bases, with 11 bases left between them. CDR1 DFQATT and CDR2 SNEGSKA come from the germline V gene (reference sequence). The CDR3 spans 15 residues. CDR3 bases: TGCAGTGCTAGAGATCCCAGGGTCCGGGCCAACGTCCTGACTTTC. Residues: CSARDPRVRANVLTF.

In its sample, this clonotype was seen a few times. The chain has TRBV20-1 and TRBJ1-6; no reliable D call. Per the germline V gene, CDR1 is DFQATT and CDR2 is SNEGSKA (reference sequence). The CDR3 has 14 amino acids. Between the trimmed V and J ends, which lost 3 bases and 9 bases, there was a span of 15 bases. The CDR3 coding sequence is TGCAGTGCTAGCGAACAACAAGGCCGTTCACCCCTCCACTTT. Translating it yields CSASEQQGRSPLHF.

This clonotype was seen at least ten times. The chain recombines TRBV10-3 with TRBJ2-6, with D possibly matching TRBD1 (6 bases). The CDR3 sequence is 13 residues long. The germline V gene encodes CDR1 ENHRY and CDR2 SYGVKD. V was clipped by 11 bases and J by 2 bases, with 10 bases between them. The CDR3 nucleotides are TGTGCCTCTCGGACAGCTGGGGCCAACGTCCTGACTTTC. Amino acids: CASRTAGANVLTF.

This clonotype was detected many times. This rearrangement joins TRBV12-3 or TRBV12-4 to TRBJ2-1, with D possibly matching TRBD2 (5 bases). The CDR3 is 12 amino acids. Trimming took 7 bases from V and 13 from J, leaving 17 bases between them. Here the CDR3 DNA reads TGTGCCAGCACCAAAGCGGCCTTTCTTCAGTTCTTC. Translating it yields CASTKAAFLQFF.

At least ten counts were recorded for this clonotype. The gene calls are TRBV7-8 and TRBJ2-6; D perhaps matches TRBD1 (6 bases). V lost 2 bases to trimming and J lost 0 bases, with 11 bases between them. Germline-derived CDR1 and CDR2 are SGHVS and FQNEAQ. This CDR3 is 17 amino acids long. This CDR3 reads CASSLMDRGSGANVLTF. The CDR3 DNA is TGTGCCAGCAGCTTAATGGACAGAGGCTCTGGGGCCAACGTCCTGACTTTC.

This clonotype was counted at least ten times. V is TRBV28 and J is TRBJ1-2; D not certain. This CDR3 is 12 amino acids long. Germline-derived CDR1 and CDR2 are MDHEN and SYDVKM. The V gene lost 5 bases and the J gene lost 0 bases, with 4 bases spanning the gap. The CDR3 protein is CASSVSNYGYTF. CDR3 in DNA: TGTGCCAGCAGTGTTTCTAACTATGGCTACACCTTC.

The chain links TRBV6-2 or TRBV6-3 to TRBJ2-5; 7 positions match TRBD2. J was trimmed by 2 bases and V by 2 bases; bases with no gene match: 11. Germline V CDR1 and CDR2: MNHEY, SVGEGT. The CDR3 consists of 17 residues. The CDR3 DNA reads TGTGCCAGCAGTTACGTACCTCCGGGACTACGACAAGAGACCCAGTACTTC. Translating gives CASSYVPPGLRQETQYF.

In its sample, this clonotype was seen many times. V and J are TRBV27 and TRBJ2-3; TRBD2 matches 10 bases. Germline trimming cut 2 bases from V and 4 bases from J; bases unmatched to any gene: 6. There are 16 residues in the CDR3. Looked up from germline, CDR1 is MNHEY and CDR2 is SMNVEV (reference sequence). In DNA form, the CDR3 reads TGTGCCAGCAGTTTAGGTCCTAGCGGGAGTGCAGATACGCAGTATTTT. It specifies CASSLGPSGSADTQYF.

This chain joins TRBV12-3 or TRBV12-4 and TRBJ2-1, with 11 bases matching TRBD2. This CDR3 contains 16 residues. The ends lost 7 bases at V and 8 bases at J; junction bases unmatched: 13. The CDR3 DNA reads as TGTGCCAGCACCCCCGCCGGACTAGCGGGTTGGGATGAGCAGTTCTTC. It yields the protein CASTPAGLAGWDEQFF.

The CDR3 protein is CTSSQDMQGRDQAFF. The CDR3 DNA follows: TGCACCAGCAGCCAAGATATGCAGGGTCGGGATCAAGCTTTCTTT. The chain uses TRBV1 and TRBJ1-1; TRBD1 reflects the table's D call only, with no check against the DNA. TRBV1 is marked as a pseudogene. The CDR3 has 15 residues.

This clonotype was counted only a few times. The chain is built from TRBV24-1 and TRBJ2-3, with D perhaps matching TRBD2 (6 bases). The CDR3 covers 17 residues. Between the trimmed V and J ends, which lost 1 base and 4 bases, there was a span of 17 bases. CDR1 and CDR2 (germline): KGHDR, SFDVKD. CDR3: CATSDFGRGTLSDTQYF. For the CDR3, the DNA is TGTGCCACCAGTGATTTTGGCCGCGGGACTTTGTCAGATACGCAGTATTTT.

This clonotype was detected many times. J is TRBJ2-7 and V is TRBV3-1, with D uncertain. Germline V gene data show CDR1 as LGHDT and CDR2 as YNNKEL (reference sequence). The CDR3 is 14 residues long. With 1 base removed from V and 0 bases from J, the gap between germline ends came to 7 bases. CDR3 DNA sequence: TGTGCCAGCAGCCAAGGAAGGAGCTCCTACGAGCAGTACTTC. Protein sequence: CASSQGRSSYEQYF.

At least ten counts were recorded for this clonotype. The chain recombines TRBV7-8 with TRBJ2-7; TRBD2 matches at 8 bases. V was clipped by 1 base and J by 3 bases; unmatched bases: 5. Germline V lookup: CDR1 SGHVS, CDR2 FQNEAQ. CDR3 length: 15 residues. The CDR3 nucleotides read TGTGCCAGCAGCTTAGGCGGGGGGATAAACTACGAGCAGTACTTC. The encoded protein is CASSLGGGINYEQYF.

There are many counts of this clonotype. V and J are TRBV12-3 or TRBV12-4 and TRBJ2-5; D gene uncertain. Trimming took off 3 bases at V and 2 bases at J, with 10 bases between the two ends. The CDR3 length is 14 residues. This CDR3 is CASSFGRKQETQYF. In DNA form, the CDR3 reads TGTGCCAGCAGTTTCGGTCGGAAACAAGAGACCCAGTACTTC.

Only a few counts were recorded for this clonotype. This chain uses TRBV9 with TRBJ2-3; 8 nucleotides agree with TRBD2. J gave up 6 bases and V 2 bases, and 8 bases lay outside the gene matches. In germline, CDR1 is SGDLS, CDR2 YYNGEE. The CDR3 runs to 15 residues. CDR3 sequence reads: CASSVSSGRMDTQYF. The CDR3 DNA is TGTGCCAGCAGCGTTTCGAGCGGGAGAATGGATACGCAGTATTTT.